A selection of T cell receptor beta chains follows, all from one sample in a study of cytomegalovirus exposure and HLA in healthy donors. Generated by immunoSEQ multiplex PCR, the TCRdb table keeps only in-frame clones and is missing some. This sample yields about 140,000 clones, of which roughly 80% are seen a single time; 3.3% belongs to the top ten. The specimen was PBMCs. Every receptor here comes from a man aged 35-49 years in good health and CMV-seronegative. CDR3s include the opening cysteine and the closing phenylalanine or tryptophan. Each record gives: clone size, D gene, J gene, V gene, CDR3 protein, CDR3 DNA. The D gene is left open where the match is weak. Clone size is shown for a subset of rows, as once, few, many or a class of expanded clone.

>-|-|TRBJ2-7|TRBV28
CASSQRYPYEQYF
TGTGCCAGCAGTCAACGGTACCCCTACGAGCAGTACTTC
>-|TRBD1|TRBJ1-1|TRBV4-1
CASSQDPPGTGGTEAFF
TGCGCCAGCAGCCAGGACCCCCCCGGGACAGGCGGCACTGAAGCTTTCTTT
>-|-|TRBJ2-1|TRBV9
CASSSLGGSYNEQFF
TGTGCCAGCAGCTCCCTAGGGGGCTCCTACAATGAGCAGTTCTTC
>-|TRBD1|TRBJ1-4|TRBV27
CASRAVDRGNEKLFF
TGTGCCAGCAGAGCCGTGGACAGGGGAAATGAAAAACTGTTTTTT
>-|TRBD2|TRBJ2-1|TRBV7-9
CSSSLLAGGGSYNEQFF
TGTTCCAGCAGCTTATTAGCGGGGGGGGGCTCCTACAATGAGCAGTTCTTC
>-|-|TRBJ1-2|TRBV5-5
CASSQQWGYNYGYTF
TGTGCCAGCAGCCAGCAGTGGGGCTACAACTATGGCTACACCTTC
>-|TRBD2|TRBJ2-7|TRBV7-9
CAGASGYEQYF
TGTGCCGGGGCTAGCGGCTACGAGCAGTACTTC
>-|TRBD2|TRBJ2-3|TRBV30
CAGASGKADTQYF
TGTGCCGGAGCTAGCGGGAAGGCAGATACGCAGTATTTT
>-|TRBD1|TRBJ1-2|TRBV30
CAWGWEDRGNNYGYTF
TGTGCCTGGGGTTGGGAGGACAGGGGGAATAACTATGGCTACACCTTC
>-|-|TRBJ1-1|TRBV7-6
CASSLRGGTEAFF
TGTGCCAGCAGCTTACGGGGAGGCACTGAAGCTTTCTTT
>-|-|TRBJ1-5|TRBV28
CASRSRDKTYYSNQPQHF
TGTGCCAGCAGGTCCAGGGACAAGACTTACTATAGCAATCAGCCCCAGCATTTT
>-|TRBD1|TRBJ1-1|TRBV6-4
CASRPKGQGGTEAFF
TGTGCCAGCAGGCCAAAGGGACAGGGGGGTACTGAAGCTTTCTTT
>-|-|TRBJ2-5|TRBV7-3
CASSPASGGGETQYF
TGTGCCAGCAGCCCGGCGTCTGGTGGGGGCGAGACCCAGTACTTC
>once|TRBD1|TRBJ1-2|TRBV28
CASLSQTGPWGYTF
TGTGCCTCCCTTTCGCAGACAGGGCCCTGGGGCTACACCTTC
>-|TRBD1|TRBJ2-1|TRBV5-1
CASSPNPGQGAIGYNEQFF
TGCGCCAGCAGCCCGAACCCCGGACAGGGGGCGATCGGCTACAATGAGCAGTTCTTC
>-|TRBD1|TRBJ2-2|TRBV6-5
CASSLGRGHTGELFF
TGTGCCAGCAGTTTGGGCAGGGGGCACACCGGGGAGCTGTTTTTT
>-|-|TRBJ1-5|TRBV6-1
CASSPGLSNQPQHF
TGTGCCAGCAGTCCTGGGCTGAGCAATCAGCCCCAGCATTTT
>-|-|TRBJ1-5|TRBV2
CASKADGQPQHF
TGTGCCAGCAAGGCGGATGGTCAGCCCCAGCATTTT
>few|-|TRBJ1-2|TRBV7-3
CASSLKPGGYTF
TGTGCCAGCAGCTTAAAACCGGGTGGCTACACCTTC
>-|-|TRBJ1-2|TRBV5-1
CASSPGASNYGYTF
TGCGCCAGCAGCCCAGGGGCATCTAACTATGGCTACACCTTC
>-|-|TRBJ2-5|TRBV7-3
CASSLGGSETQYF
TGTGCCAGCAGCTTGGGGGGTTCAGAGACCCAGTACTTC
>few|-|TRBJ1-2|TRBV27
CASSNTGYGYTF
TGTGCCAGCAGTAATACAGGGTATGGCTACACCTTC
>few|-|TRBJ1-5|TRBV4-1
CASSQDWANQPQHF
TGCGCCAGCAGCCAGGATTGGGCCAATCAGCCCCAGCATTTT
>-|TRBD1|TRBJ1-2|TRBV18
CASSPGQSNYGYTF
TGTGCCAGCTCACCGGGACAGTCTAACTATGGCTACACCTTC
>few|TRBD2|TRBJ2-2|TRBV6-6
CASTRGEGSNTGELFF
TGTGCCAGCACCCGCGGGGAGGGGAGTAACACCGGGGAGCTGTTTTTT
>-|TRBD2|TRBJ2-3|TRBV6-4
CASSERGGPDTQYF
TGTGCCAGCAGTGAGCGGGGGGGCCCAGATACGCAGTATTTT
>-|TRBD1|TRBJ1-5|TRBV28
CASTLLQGNQPQHF
TGTGCCAGCACTTTACTACAGGGGAATCAGCCCCAGCATTTT
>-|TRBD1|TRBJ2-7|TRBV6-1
CASDRDGLYEQYF
TGTGCCAGCGACAGGGACGGACTCTACGAGCAGTACTTC
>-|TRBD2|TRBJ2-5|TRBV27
CASSLSGRGGLGETQYF
TGTGCCAGCAGTTTATCTGGGCGGGGGGGCTTAGGAGAGACCCAGTACTTC
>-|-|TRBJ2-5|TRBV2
CASSAYRVSQETQYF
TGTGCCAGCAGTGCTTACCGGGTATCCCAAGAGACCCAGTACTTC
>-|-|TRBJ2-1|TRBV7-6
CASRGASGPYNEQFF
TGTGCCAGCAGAGGCGCGAGCGGACCCTACAATGAGCAGTTCTTC
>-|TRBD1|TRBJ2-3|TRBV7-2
CASSPGTGTDTQYF
TGTGCCAGCAGCCCGGGGACAGGCACAGATACGCAGTATTTT
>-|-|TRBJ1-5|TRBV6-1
CASSEQGTWNQPQHF
TGTGCCAGCAGTGAGCAGGGAACCTGGAATCAGCCCCAGCATTTT
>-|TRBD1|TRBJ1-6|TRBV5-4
CASSSGTGVSYNSPLHF
TGTGCCAGCAGCTCGGGGACAGGGGTGTCCTATAATTCACCCCTCCACTTT
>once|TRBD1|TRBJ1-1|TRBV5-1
CASSVRGRDGEAFF
TGCGCCAGCAGCGTCAGGGGGCGCGATGGTGAAGCTTTCTTT
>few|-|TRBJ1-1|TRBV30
CAWSVDRLVTEAFF
TGTGCCTGGAGTGTAGACAGGTTGGTAACTGAAGCTTTCTTT
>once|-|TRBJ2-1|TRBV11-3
CASSLGENYEQFF
TGTGCCAGCAGCTTAGGGGAGAACTATGAGCAGTTCTTC
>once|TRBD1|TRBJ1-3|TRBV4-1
CASSQDWSGGSGNTIYF
TGCGCCAGCAGCCAAGATTGGTCAGGGGGTTCAGGAAACACCATATATTTT
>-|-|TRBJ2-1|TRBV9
CASSLTGGPYNEQFF
TGTGCCAGCAGCTTAACGGGGGGCCCCTACAATGAGCAGTTCTTC